Below are 28 T cell receptor beta chains sequenced from a single sample in a study of T cells after posttransplantation cyclophosphamide. This table comes from immunoSEQ multiplex PCR, and its TCRdb copy is limited to in-frame clones, with some not included. Found here are 32,000 or so clones, no singletons; the ten largest cover about 2.5%. The sequencing input was PBMCs. These receptor sequences come from a woman in her fifties or sixties in good health, CMV-negative, and a related stem cell transplant donor.

The chain recombines TRBV9 with TRBJ2-5, with D tentatively TRBD1 (6 bases). The V end was cut by 4 bases, the J end by 5 bases, with 12 bases between. Germline CDR1 SGDLS, CDR2 YYNGEE. The CDR3 is 13 residues long. CDR3 sequence reads: CASSLQGWETQYF. The CDR3 coding sequence is TGTGCCAGCAGCCTACAGGGCTGGGAGACCCAGTACTTC.

This clone came up many times. The V call is TRBV6-6, the J call TRBJ1-2; D unresolved. Germline CDR1 MNHNY, CDR2 SVGAGI (reference sequence). V lost 5 bases, J lost 6 bases, and 16 bases lay in between. The CDR3 has 14 residues. CDR3 protein: CASSSGPGKHGYTF. The CDR3 DNA reads TGTGCCAGCAGTAGCGGGCCTGGGAAACATGGCTACACCTTC.

This clone was seen repeatedly, ten times or more. The chain uses TRBV7-2 and TRBJ2-7, with 9 bases lining up with TRBD2. Trimming at V came to 0 bases and at J to 5 bases, leaving 14 bases not matched to a gene. Germline loops: CDR1 SGHTA, CDR2 FQGNSA. There are 18 residues in the CDR3. CDR3 sequence: CASSLARGLAGRGDEQYF. CDR3 sequence (DNA): TGTGCCAGCAGCTTAGCGCGGGGTCTAGCGGGGAGGGGGGACGAGCAGTACTTC. Using reference TRBV7-2 and TRBJ2-7 for the parts outside the CDR3, the full variable domain is GAGVSQSPSNKVTEKGKDVELRCDPISGHTALYWYRQSLGQGLEFLIYFQGNSAPDKSGLPSDRFSAERTGGSVSTLTIQRTQQEDSAVYLCASSLARGLAGRGDEQYFGPGTRLTVT.

In its sample, this clone was seen many times. This chain links TRBV19 with TRBJ2-1, with 14 bases lining up with TRBD2. From germline, CDR1 is LNHDA and CDR2 SQIVND (reference sequence). This CDR3 comprises 18 residues. V shed 2 bases, J shed 2 bases, and the junction held 5 bases outside the gene matches. The CDR3: CASSIRLAGGPPYNEQFF. For the CDR3, the DNA is TGTGCCAGTAGTATAAGACTAGCGGGAGGGCCGCCCTACAATGAGCAGTTCTTC.

This clone showed up just a few times. V and J are TRBV7-6 and TRBJ1-1; 7 bases are a match to TRBD1. The CDR3 is 12 amino acids. The V gene's germline CDR1 is SGHVS and CDR2 FNYEAQ. V shed 5 bases, J shed 8 bases, and the junction held 5 bases outside the gene matches. CDR3: CASSPGQAEAFF. The CDR3 bases are TGTGCCAGCAGCCCTGGACAGGCGGAAGCTTTCTTT.

The chain employs TRBV30 and TRBJ2-3, with 11 bases lining up with TRBD2. V lost 7 bases, J lost 4 bases, and 10 bases stayed unmatched. The CDR3 is 15 amino acids. Germline CDR1 is GTSNPN and CDR2 is SVGIG (reference sequence). CDR3 region: CASTPASGRSDTQYF. The CDR3 nucleotides read TGTGCCTCCACACCCGCTAGCGGGAGGTCAGATACGCAGTATTTT.

This clone occurred many times. J is TRBJ1-5 and V is TRBV9; tentatively, D is TRBD1 (5 bases). The CDR3 is 13 amino acids. Deletions cut 3 bases from V and 4 bases from J, with 8 bases between. In germline, CDR1 is SGDLS, CDR2 YYNGEE. DNA for the CDR3: TGTGCCAGCAGCGGAGGGGAAAATCAGCCCCAGCATTTT. Protein sequence: CASSGGENQPQHF. Drawing the rest from reference TRBV9 and TRBJ1-5, the complete variable domain is DSGVTQTPKHLITATGQRVTLRCSPRSGDLSVYWYQQSLDQGLQFLIQYYNGEERAKGNILERFSAQQFPDLHSELNLSSLELGDSALYFCASSGGENQPQHFGDGTRLSIL.

This clone was recorded many times. The chain links TRBV11-2 to TRBJ2-7; no firm D call. CDR3 length: 12 residues. Between the trimmed V and J ends, which lost 2 bases and 7 bases, there was a span of 9 bases. In germline, CDR1 is SGHAT, CDR2 FQNNGV. CDR3 loop: CASSLIRVEQYF. Here the CDR3 DNA reads TGTGCCAGCAGCTTAATTCGGGTGGAGCAGTACTTC.

This clone was counted at least ten times. CDR3 amino acids: CASSIVPGIEAFF. In nucleotides, the CDR3 is TGTGCCAGTAGTATAGTCCCAGGGATTGAAGCTTTCTTT. This chain connects TRBV19 to TRBJ1-1; TRBD1 might be the D (5 bases). Germline V gene sequence: CDR1 LNHDA, CDR2 SQIVND (reference sequence). The length of the CDR3 is 13 residues. Trimming pared 1 base from V and 7 bases from J, leaving 10 bases between.

This clone was counted at least ten times. V and J are TRBV7-9 and TRBJ2-1; weak D call: TRBD1 (7 bases). Germline V lookup: CDR1 SEHNR, CDR2 FQNEAQ (reference sequence). The V and J ends lost 9 bases and 6 bases respectively, with 18 bases between them. This CDR3 comprises 14 residues. The CDR3 spells CASSGGPGFNEQFF. CDR3 nucleotides: TGTGCCAGTTCAGGGGGGCCAGGGTTCAATGAGCAGTTCTTC.

Many counts were recorded for this clone. The J gene is TRBJ2-7, the V gene TRBV28; 8 bases match TRBD1. The V and J ends lost 6 bases and 4 bases, in that order; junction bases with no gene match: 8. Germline CDR1 MDHEN, CDR2 SYDVKM. This CDR3 spans 14 amino acids. CDR3 sequence: CASRRAGGDYEQYF. The CDR3 DNA sequence: TGTGCCAGCAGGCGGGCAGGGGGCGATTACGAGCAGTACTTC.

This clone was counted at least ten times. The V call is TRBV7-9, the J call TRBJ1-1; TRBD1 is a possible D gene (6 bases). The CDR3 runs 13 residues. The V end was cut by 5 bases, the J end by 5 bases, with 12 bases between. Germline CDR1 is SEHNR and CDR2 is FQNEAQ (reference sequence). Written as DNA, the CDR3 is TGTGCCAGCAGCACAAAGGGGGGGACTGAAGCTTTCTTT. Amino acid sequence: CASSTKGGTEAFF.

The sample holds a few counts of this clone. The chain has TRBV28 and TRBJ2-4; the D gene is possibly TRBD1 (6 bases). The V end was cut by 7 bases, the J end by 1 base, with 11 bases between. The germline CDR1 and CDR2 sequences are MDHEN and SYDVKM. The CDR3 consists of 14 residues. CDR3 DNA: TGTGCCAGCAACTTACAGGGTGCCAAAAACATTCAGTACTTC. Translation: CASNLQGAKNIQYF.

In its sample, this clone was seen many times. The gene calls are TRBV7-9 and TRBJ2-1, with TRBD2 matching over 14 bases. There are 16 residues in the CDR3. Trimming took 4 bases from V and 8 from J; bases not matched to a gene: 7. Germline CDR1 SEHNR, CDR2 FQNEAQ (reference sequence). Here the CDR3 reads CASSSSTSGRAYEQFF. The CDR3 DNA reads TGTGCCAGCAGCTCATCGACTAGCGGGAGGGCCTATGAGCAGTTCTTC. Combining the CDR3 with reference TRBV7-9 and TRBJ2-1 gives the whole variable domain DTGVSQNPRHKITKRGQNVTFRCDPISEHNRLYWYRQTLGQGPEFLTYFQNEAQLEKSRLLSDRFSAERPKGSFSTLEIQRTEQGDSAMYLCASSSSTSGRAYEQFFGPGTRLTVL.

In its sample, this clone was seen many times. The gene calls are TRBV7-9 and TRBJ2-2; TRBD1 aligns across 7 bases. V trimming: 4 bases; J trimming: 1 base; junction bases outside the gene matches: 3. The CDR3 covers 15 residues. Per the germline V gene, CDR1 is SEHNR and CDR2 is FQNEAQ (reference sequence). The CDR3, as DNA: TGTGCCAGCAGCTGGGCAGGGGGGAACACCGGGGAGCTGTTTTTT. Its translation: CASSWAGGNTGELFF.

A few counts support this clone. The chain couples TRBV9 to TRBJ1-6, with D perhaps matching TRBD1 (6 bases). The V end lost 4 bases, the J end lost 9 bases, and 23 bases lay between the germline ends. The CDR3 is 17 amino acids. The germline V gene has CDR1 SGDLS and CDR2 YYNGEE. Written as DNA, the CDR3 is TGTGCCAGCAGCCCACGGGTCGGGGACACTATTCTTTCACCCCTCCACTTT. Translation gives CASSPRVGDTILSPLHF.

Ten or more counts support this clone. The rearrangement joins TRBV18 to TRBJ1-2, with no clear D. V was cut by 3 bases and J by 6 bases, with 11 bases left in between. Germline CDR1 KGHSH, CDR2 LQKENI. This CDR3 comprises 13 residues. CDR3 protein: CASSPSQEHGYTF. The CDR3 DNA reads TGTGCCAGCTCACCCAGCCAGGAACATGGCTACACCTTC.

This clone has more than one count but fewer than ten. The chain recombines TRBV29-1 with TRBJ2-7; weak D call: TRBD1 (5 bases). V was pared by 5 bases and J by 2 bases, with 13 bases between. Germline assignment: CDR1 SQVTM and CDR2 ANQGSEA. The CDR3 totals 13 residues. The CDR3 protein is CSVIRGNTYEQYF. The CDR3 DNA is TGCAGCGTTATTAGGGGTAATACCTACGAGCAGTACTTC.

This sequence joins TRBV7-8 and TRBJ2-1; no clear D gene. The CDR3 runs 11 residues. In germline, CDR1 is SGHVS, CDR2 FQNEAQ. V lost 8 bases and J 7 bases, leaving 9 bases between the germline ends. The CDR3 protein is CASSFGNEQFF. The CDR3, as DNA: TGTGCCAGCTCCTTCGGGAATGAGCAGTTCTTC.

The rearrangement links TRBV5-6 to TRBJ2-3; D perhaps matches TRBD1 (5 bases). Trimming cost V 9 bases and J 1 base, with 18 bases left between them. The CDR3 consists of 15 residues. CDR1 and CDR2 (germline): SGHDT, YYEEEE. The CDR3 protein is CATKTLGHGTDTQYF. As DNA, the CDR3 is TGTGCCACCAAGACGTTGGGGCACGGCACAGATACGCAGTATTTT.

This clone was seen many times. V is TRBV9 and J is TRBJ2-2, with D perhaps TRBD2 (5 bases). The V and J ends lost 3 bases and 0 bases respectively, with 15 bases between them. The CDR3 totals 17 residues. The germline V gene encodes CDR1 SGDLS and CDR2 YYNGEE. For the CDR3, the DNA is TGTGCCAGCAGCGCCCAACCAAGCGGACCGAACACCGGGGAGCTGTTTTTT. Its protein product is CASSAQPSGPNTGELFF.

The CDR3 nucleotides read TGTGCCAGCAGTTACTCTGGCGGCGGGCCCTATGGCTACACCTTC. The encoded protein is CASSYSGGGPYGYTF. The genes are TRBV6-6 and TRBJ1-2; D not certain. Germline V lookup: CDR1 MNHNY, CDR2 SVGAGI (reference sequence). V lost 0 bases to trimming and J lost 4 bases, with 12 bases between them. The CDR3 spans 15 residues.

This clone was seen many times. This chain joins TRBV6-1 and TRBJ1-5; D remains ambiguous. V dropped 1 base and J dropped 5 bases, with 6 bases sitting between them. This CDR3 has 13 amino acids. CDR1 and CDR2 from the germline V gene are MNHNS and SASEGT. As DNA, the CDR3 is TGTGCCAGCAGTGAAGTGGCAGATCAGCCCCAGCATTTT. Translating it yields CASSEVADQPQHF.

This clone turned up a few times. V is TRBV6-2 or TRBV6-3 and J is TRBJ1-5; D possibly corresponds to TRBD1 (6 bases). The germline V and J ends were trimmed by 3 bases and 6 bases, with 12 bases remaining between them. From germline, CDR1 is MNHEY and CDR2 SVGEGT. The CDR3 runs to 14 residues. This CDR3 reads CASSYRGASQPQHF. Here the CDR3 DNA reads TGTGCCAGCAGTTATCGGGGGGCTAGTCAGCCCCAGCATTTT.

The chain carries TRBV15 and TRBJ1-1; 8 bases line up with TRBD1. Germline V gene lookup returns CDR1 LNHNV and CDR2 YYDKDF (reference sequence). CDR3 length equals 13 residues. V shed 6 bases, J shed 3 bases, and the junction held 3 bases outside the gene matches. For the CDR3, the DNA is TGTGCCACCAGTTTGGACAGGGACACTGAAGCTTTCTTT. The encoded protein is CATSLDRDTEAFF.

This clone was counted at least ten times. J is TRBJ2-7 and V is TRBV7-9; possibly TRBD2 for D (6 bases). CDR1 and CDR2 from the germline V gene are SEHNR and FQNEAQ (reference sequence). V dropped 4 bases and J dropped 1 base, with 14 bases sitting between them. The CDR3 length is 15 residues. CDR3 nucleotides: TGTGCCAGCAGCTCGGGACGGGGGAGTTCCTACGAGCAGTACTTC. It specifies CASSSGRGSSYEQYF. Full variable domain (missing parts from reference TRBV7-9 and TRBJ2-7): DTGVSQNPRHKITKRGQNVTFRCDPISEHNRLYWYRQTLGQGPEFLTYFQNEAQLEKSRLLSDRFSAERPKGSFSTLEIQRTEQGDSAMYLCASSSGRGSSYEQYFGPGTRLTVT.

This chain joins TRBV28 and TRBJ1-2; 9 positions agree with TRBD1. The CDR3 contains 14 residues. Looked up from germline, CDR1 is MDHEN and CDR2 is SYDVKM. With V trimmed by 6 bases and J by 5 bases, 7 bases remained unmatched. The CDR3 reads CASSSSGTGYGYTF. The CDR3 DNA is TGTGCCAGCAGCTCGTCCGGGACAGGGTATGGCTACACCTTC.

This clone was seen repeatedly, ten times or more. V gene TRBV7-9 combines with J gene TRBJ2-3; 8 nucleotides match TRBD2. The CDR3 sequence is 16 residues long. Germline CDR1 and CDR2: SEHNR and FQNEAQ (reference sequence). After removal of 3 bases from V and 2 bases from J, the junction contained 7 bases not matched to a gene. The CDR3 loop is CASSLGAGAYTDTQYF. CDR3 nucleotides: TGTGCCAGCAGCTTGGGAGCGGGGGCCTACACAGATACGCAGTATTTT.